This T cell receptor beta chain emerged from a study of identical twins. It was template switching that added a universal primer site, and there were unique molecular identifiers on the cDNA. TCRdb re-called the 5' RACE reads through MiXCR, storing one row per CDR3 protein. The table has roughly 220,000 distinct CDR3 sequences, under 8.5% seen once. Trimming took 0 bases from V and 5 from J; bases not matched to a gene: 16. From germline, CDR1 is SGDLS and CDR2 YYNGEE. The CDR3 is made up of 19 amino acids. The same data also went into a second study, on T cells expressing NK-cell markers. That report notes: HCMV serostatus: seven of eight sequenced donors positive, one negative. The CD3+CD56-NKG2C+ fraction was also led by these clonotypes in a handful of donors.

The clonotype was recovered from a woman between 18 and 29 years old in good health. The rearrangement joins TRBV9 to TRBJ2-3, with 9 bases lining up with TRBD1. The sample consisted of CD8+ T cells sorted from blood. CDR3 DNA sequence: TGTGCCAGCAGCGTAGGAGTGAGGGAGGGACAGGGACTTGGAGATACGCAGTATTTT. Its translation: CASSVGVREGQGLGDTQYF.